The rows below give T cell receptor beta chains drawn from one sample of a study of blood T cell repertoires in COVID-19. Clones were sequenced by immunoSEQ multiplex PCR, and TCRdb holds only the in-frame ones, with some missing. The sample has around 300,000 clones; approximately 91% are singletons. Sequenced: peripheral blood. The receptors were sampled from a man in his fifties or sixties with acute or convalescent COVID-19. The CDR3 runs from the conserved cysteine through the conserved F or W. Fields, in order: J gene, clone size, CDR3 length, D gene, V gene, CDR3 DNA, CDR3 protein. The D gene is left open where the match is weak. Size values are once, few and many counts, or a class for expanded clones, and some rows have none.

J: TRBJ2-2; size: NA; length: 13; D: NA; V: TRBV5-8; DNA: TGTGCCAGCAAAAGGGGGATCGCCGGGGAGCTGTTTTTT; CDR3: CASKRGIAGELFF
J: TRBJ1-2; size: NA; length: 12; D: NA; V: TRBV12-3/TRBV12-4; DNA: TGTGCCAGCAGTTTTCCCCCTTATGGCTACACCTTC; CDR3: CASSFPPYGYTF
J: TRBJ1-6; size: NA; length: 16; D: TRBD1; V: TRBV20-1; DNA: TGCAGTGCTAGTGCAGGGGGCGCGTTCTATAATTCACCCCTCCACTTT; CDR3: CSASAGGAFYNSPLHF
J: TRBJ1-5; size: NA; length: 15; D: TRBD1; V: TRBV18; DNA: TGTGCCAGCTCACAAGGACAGGGAAGGGGGCAGCCCCAGCATTTT; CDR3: CASSQGQGRGQPQHF
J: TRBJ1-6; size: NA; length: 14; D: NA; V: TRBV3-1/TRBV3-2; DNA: TGTGCCAGCAGCCAAGACAGTTCAAATTCACCCCTCCACTTT; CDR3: CASSQDSSNSPLHF
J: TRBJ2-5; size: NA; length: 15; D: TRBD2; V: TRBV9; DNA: TGTGCCAGCAGCGTAGGGTGGGGGGGCCAAGAGACCCAGTACTTC; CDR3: CASSVGWGGQETQYF
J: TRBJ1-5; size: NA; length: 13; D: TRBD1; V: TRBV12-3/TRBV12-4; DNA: TGTGCCAGCAGTTTGGACAGGGTCCAGCCCCAGCATTTT; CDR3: CASSLDRVQPQHF
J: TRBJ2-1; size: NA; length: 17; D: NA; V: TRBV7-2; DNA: TGTGCCAGCAGCCTTCATCCGGGACTCGAAACCTACAATGAGCAGTTCTTC; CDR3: CASSLHPGLETYNEQFF
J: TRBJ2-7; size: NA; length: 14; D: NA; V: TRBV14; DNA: TGTGCCAGCAGCTCCTACAGGGTTGCGGGCGAGCAGTACTTC; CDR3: CASSSYRVAGEQYF
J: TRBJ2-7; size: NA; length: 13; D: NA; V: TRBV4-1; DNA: TGCGCCAGCAGCCAGCCTCAGGGGTACGAGCAGTACTTC; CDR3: CASSQPQGYEQYF
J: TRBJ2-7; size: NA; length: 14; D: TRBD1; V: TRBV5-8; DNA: TGTGCCAGCAGCCGAACGGGACAGGGATACGAGCAGTACTTC; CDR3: CASSRTGQGYEQYF
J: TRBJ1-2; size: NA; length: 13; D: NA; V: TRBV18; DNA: TGTGCCAGCTCACCGGGGGCGGACTATGGCTACACCTTC; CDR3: CASSPGADYGYTF
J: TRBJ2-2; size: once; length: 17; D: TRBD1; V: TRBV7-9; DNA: TGTGCCAGCAGCTCAGCCGAGGGACAGGGGGTAACCGGGGAGCTGTTTTTT; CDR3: CASSSAEGQGVTGELFF
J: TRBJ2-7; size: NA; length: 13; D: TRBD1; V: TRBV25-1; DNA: TGTGCCAGCAGGGGACAGGGGAAGTACGAGCAGTACTTC; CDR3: CASRGQGKYEQYF
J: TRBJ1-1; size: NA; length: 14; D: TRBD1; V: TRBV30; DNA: TGTGCCTGGTCTCGGACAGGGTGGCGCACTGAAGCTTTCTTT; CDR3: CAWSRTGWRTEAFF
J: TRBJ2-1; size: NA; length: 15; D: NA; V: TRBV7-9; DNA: TGTGCCAGCAGCTTATCCGGGGGCTCCTACAATGAGCAGTTCTTC; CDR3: CASSLSGGSYNEQFF
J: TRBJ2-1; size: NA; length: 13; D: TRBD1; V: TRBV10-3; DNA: TGTGCCATCAGCTCCGGGACAGATCGTCAGCAGTTCTTC; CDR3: CAISSGTDRQQFF
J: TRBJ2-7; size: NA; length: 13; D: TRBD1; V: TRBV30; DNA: TGTGCCTGGAGAACCACAGGGGCCTACGAGCAGTACTTC; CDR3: CAWRTTGAYEQYF
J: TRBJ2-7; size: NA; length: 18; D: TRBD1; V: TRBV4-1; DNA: TGCGCCAGCAGCCCGGGACAGGGAGGGGCGGGGGCCCACTACGAGCAGTACTTC; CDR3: CASSPGQGGAGAHYEQYF
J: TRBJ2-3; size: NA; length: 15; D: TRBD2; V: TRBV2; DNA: TGTGCCAGCAGTGGCGCGGGGGGGCCAACAGATACGCAGTATTTT; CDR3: CASSGAGGPTDTQYF
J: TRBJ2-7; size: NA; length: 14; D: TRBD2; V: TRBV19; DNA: TGTGCCAGTAGTGTCACTAGCGGGGGTTCCGAGCAGTACTTC; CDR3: CASSVTSGGSEQYF
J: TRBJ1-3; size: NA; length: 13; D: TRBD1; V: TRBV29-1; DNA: TGCAGCGTTGAGGACAGGGCTGGAAACACCATATATTTT; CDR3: CSVEDRAGNTIYF
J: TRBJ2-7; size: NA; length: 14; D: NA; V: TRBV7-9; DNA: TGTGCCAGCAGCTTTACAGGGACGGGCTACGAGCAGTACTTC; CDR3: CASSFTGTGYEQYF
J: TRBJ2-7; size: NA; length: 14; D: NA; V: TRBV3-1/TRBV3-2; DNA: TGTGCCAGCAGCCAAGGGGGCGGAAGGTACGAGCAGTACTTC; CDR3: CASSQGGGRYEQYF
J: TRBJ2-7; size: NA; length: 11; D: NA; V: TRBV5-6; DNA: TGTGCCAGCAGCCGGGCCTACGAGCAGTACTTC; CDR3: CASSRAYEQYF
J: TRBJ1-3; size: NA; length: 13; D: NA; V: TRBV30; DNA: TGTGCCTGGAGTGTCGGTTCTGGAAACACCATATATTTT; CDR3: CAWSVGSGNTIYF
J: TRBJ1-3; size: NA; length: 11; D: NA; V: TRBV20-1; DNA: TGCAGTGCTTCCACTGGAAACACCATATATTTT; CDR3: CSASTGNTIYF
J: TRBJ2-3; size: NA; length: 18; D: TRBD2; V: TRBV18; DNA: TGTGCCAGCTCACCACCCGTCGGCGGACTAGCGGCAACAGATACGCAGTATTTT; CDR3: CASSPPVGGLAATDTQYF
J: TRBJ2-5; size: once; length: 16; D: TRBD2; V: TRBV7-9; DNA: TGTGCCAGCAGCGGTTTGTGGCGGGGGGTGCAAGAGACCCAGTACTTC; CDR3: CASSGLWRGVQETQYF
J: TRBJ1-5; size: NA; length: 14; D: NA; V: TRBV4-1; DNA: TGCGCCAGCAGCCAAGATCATTCTAAACAGCCCCAGCATTTT; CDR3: CASSQDHSKQPQHF
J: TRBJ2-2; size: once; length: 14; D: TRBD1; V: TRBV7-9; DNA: TGTGCCAGCAGTCAAACAGGGGGCGCCGGGGAGCTGTTTTTT; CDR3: CASSQTGGAGELFF
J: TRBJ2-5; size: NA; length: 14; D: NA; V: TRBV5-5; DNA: TGTGCCAGCAGCTTGGGCAGGGCTCAAGAGACCCAGTACTTC; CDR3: CASSLGRAQETQYF
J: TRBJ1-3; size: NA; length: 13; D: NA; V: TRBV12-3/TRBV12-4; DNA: TGTGCCAGCAGTCTAGGGGAGTTCAGGCCAGAATATTTT; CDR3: CASSLGEFRPEYF
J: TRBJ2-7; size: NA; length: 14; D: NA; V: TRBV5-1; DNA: TGCGCCAGCAGCAGCACTACGACTTCCTACGAGCAGTACTTC; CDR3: CASSSTTTSYEQYF
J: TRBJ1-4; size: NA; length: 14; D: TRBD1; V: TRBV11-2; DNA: TGTGCCAGCAGCCGACCGGGACAGGGGGCGGAACTGTTTTTT; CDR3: CASSRPGQGAELFF
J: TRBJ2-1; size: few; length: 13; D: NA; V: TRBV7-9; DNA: TGTGCCAGCAGTCCTCTCCAGGGGTCCTTGCAGTTCTTC; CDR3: CASSPLQGSLQFF
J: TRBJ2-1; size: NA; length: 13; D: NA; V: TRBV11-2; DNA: TGTGCCAGCAGCTTAGAATCAATCAATGAGCAGTTCTTC; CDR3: CASSLESINEQFF
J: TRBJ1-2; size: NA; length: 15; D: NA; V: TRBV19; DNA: TGTGCCAGTAGTATGGTCGGGGGAGGGACCTATGGCTACACCTTC; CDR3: CASSMVGGGTYGYTF
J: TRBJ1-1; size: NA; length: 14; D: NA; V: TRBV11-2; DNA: TGTGCCAGCAGCCAGGGGCAGGTTTCCACTGAAGCTTTCTTT; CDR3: CASSQGQVSTEAFF
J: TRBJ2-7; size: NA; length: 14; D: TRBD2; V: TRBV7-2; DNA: TGTGCCAGCAGCTTAACGCGGGGGTCCTACGAGCAGTACTTC; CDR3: CASSLTRGSYEQYF
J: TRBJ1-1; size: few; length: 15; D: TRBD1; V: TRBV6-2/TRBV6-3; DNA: TGTGCCAGCAGTCCGCGGGGACAGGGGCCGGCTGAAGCTTTCTTT; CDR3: CASSPRGQGPAEAFF
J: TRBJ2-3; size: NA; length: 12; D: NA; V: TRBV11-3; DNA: TGTGCCAGCAGCGATCAGTCAGATACGCAGTATTTT; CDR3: CASSDQSDTQYF
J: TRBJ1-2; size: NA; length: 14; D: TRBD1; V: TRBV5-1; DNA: TGCGCCAGCAGCAGGGGACAGGGCGACGATGGCTACACCTTC; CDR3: CASSRGQGDDGYTF
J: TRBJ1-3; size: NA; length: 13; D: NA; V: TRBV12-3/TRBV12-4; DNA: TGTGCCAGCAGTTTAAGACAGGGAAACACCATATATTTT; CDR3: CASSLRQGNTIYF
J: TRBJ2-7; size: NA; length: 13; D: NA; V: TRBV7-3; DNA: TGTGCCAGCAGCTCGGGGTTATACTACGAGCAGTACTTC; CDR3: CASSSGLYYEQYF
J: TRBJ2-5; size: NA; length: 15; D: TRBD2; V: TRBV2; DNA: TGTGCCAGCAGTGACCAGCGGGGGGGTCGAGAGACCCAGTACTTC; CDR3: CASSDQRGGRETQYF
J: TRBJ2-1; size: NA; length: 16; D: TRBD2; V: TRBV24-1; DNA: TGTGCCACCAGTGATCCACAGACTAGCGGGGGCAATGAGCAGTTCTTC; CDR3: CATSDPQTSGGNEQFF
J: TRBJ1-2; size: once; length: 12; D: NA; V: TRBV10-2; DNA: TGCGCCAGCCTGGGGGGGGACTATGGCTACACCTTC; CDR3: CASLGGDYGYTF
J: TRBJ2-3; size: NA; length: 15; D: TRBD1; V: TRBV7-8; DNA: TGTGCCAGCAGCTTGACAGGGCAGAGCACAGATACGCAGTATTTT; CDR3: CASSLTGQSTDTQYF
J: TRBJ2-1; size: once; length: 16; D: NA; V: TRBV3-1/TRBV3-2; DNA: TGTGCCAGCAGCCAAGATGCGCTGACTCCGTACAATGAGCAGTTCTTC; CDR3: CASSQDALTPYNEQFF
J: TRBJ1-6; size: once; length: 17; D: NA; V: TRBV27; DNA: TGTGCCAGCAGCTTTGGAGGGGGGGGCAGGAAAAATTCACCCCTCCACTTT; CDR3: CASSFGGGGRKNSPLHF
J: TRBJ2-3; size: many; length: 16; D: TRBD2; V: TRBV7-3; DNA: TGTGCCAGCAGCTTAGTTGTCGGCGGGGGTGTTAATACGCAGTATTTT; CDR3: CASSLVVGGGVNTQYF
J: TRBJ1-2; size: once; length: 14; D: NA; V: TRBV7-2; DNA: TGTGCCAGCAGCTTCCGACAGGAAAACTATGGCTACACCTTC; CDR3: CASSFRQENYGYTF